One and the same sample provided the 32 T cell receptor beta chains below, sequenced in a study of cytomegalovirus exposure and HLA in healthy donors. The primer mix had 60 Vbeta and 13 Jbeta primers. Generated by immunoSEQ multiplex PCR, the TCRdb table keeps only in-frame clones and is missing some. The table records under 200,000 clones, 65% to 90% of them present only once. The sample consisted of PBMCs. These receptors all come from a woman aged 30 to 39 in good health and CMV-seronegative.

The chain is built from TRBV28 and TRBJ2-7; 11 bases agree with TRBD1. The CDR3 sequence is 15 residues long. The ends lost 2 bases at V and 4 bases at J; junction bases unmatched: 4. Germline-derived CDR1 and CDR2 are MDHEN and SYDVKM. DNA of the CDR3: TGTGCCAGCAGTTTAAGGACAGGGGGCAAATACGAGCAGTACTTC. As protein: CASSLRTGGKYEQYF.

The chain uses TRBV28 and TRBJ2-1, with 10 bases identical to TRBD2. The CDR3 spans 15 residues. Unmatched junction bases numbered 3, after V lost 3 bases and J lost 4 bases. Germline V lookup: CDR1 MDHEN, CDR2 SYDVKM. CDR3 DNA: TGTGCCAGCAGTTTTGGGACTAGCGAGTACAATGAGCAGTTCTTC. It codes for CASSFGTSEYNEQFF.

The chain uses TRBV5-1 and TRBJ2-3; D gene uncertain. Germline V gene data show CDR1 as SGHRS and CDR2 as YFSETQ. With 0 bases removed from V and 1 base from J, the gap between germline ends came to 9 bases. The CDR3 sequence is 15 residues long. Here the CDR3 reads CASSLGEAGTDTQYF. CDR3 nucleotides: TGCGCCAGCAGCTTGGGAGAGGCCGGCACAGATACGCAGTATTTT.

This chain uses TRBV27 with TRBJ1-6; 7 bases line up with TRBD1. The V gene end was trimmed by 6 bases and the J gene end by 9 bases; junction bases not matched to a gene: 11. CDR3 length equals 15 residues. Germline V gives CDR1 MNHEY, CDR2 SMNVEV (reference sequence). The CDR3 DNA reads TGTGCCAGCAGCTTACAGGGGAATAGTATTTCACCCCTCCACTTT. Its protein product is CASSLQGNSISPLHF.

J is TRBJ2-7 and V is TRBV11-2; a weak D match, TRBD2 (5 bases). This CDR3 has 14 residues. Germline V lookup: CDR1 SGHAT, CDR2 FQNNGV. V was clipped by 5 bases and J by 6 bases, with 17 bases between them. The CDR3 coding sequence is TGTGCCAGCAGCGCGGGTTGGGGTAATGGCGAGCAGTACTTC. This sequence encodes CASSAGWGNGEQYF. The whole variable domain, filled in from reference TRBV11-2 and TRBJ2-7, reads EAGVAQSPRYKIIEKRQSVAFWCNPISGHATLYWYQQILGQGPKLLIQFQNNGVVDDSQLPKDRFSAERLKGVDSTLKIQPAKLEDSAVYLCASSAGWGNGEQYFGPGTRLTVT.

The genes are TRBV13 and TRBJ2-3, with D possibly being TRBD2 (5 bases). The CDR3 extends over 14 amino acids. Trimming left V 5 bases short and J 0 bases short, with 9 bases between. In germline, CDR1 is PRHDT, CDR2 FYEKMQ (reference sequence). As DNA, the CDR3 is TGTGCCAGCAGCGCCCGGACTAGCACAGATACGCAGTATTTT. As protein: CASSARTSTDTQYF.

The CDR3 DNA is TGTGCCAGCAGCGAGGGCCCGGGACAGGGTCAAGATACGCAGTATTTT. It specifies CASSEGPGQGQDTQYF. The chain employs TRBV9 and TRBJ2-3, with 9 bases that match TRBD1. V shed 3 bases and J 5 bases; nucleotides not matched to a gene: 10. This CDR3 is 16 amino acids long. Per germline, CDR1 SGDLS and CDR2 YYNGEE.

The J gene is TRBJ2-3, the V gene TRBV5-1, with 8 bases fitting TRBD1. Losses at the gene ends were 0 bases for V and 1 base for J; bases not matched to a gene: 7. Germline CDR1 and CDR2: SGHRS and YFSETQ. The CDR3 consists of 17 residues. The CDR3 region has the DNA TGCGCCAGCAGCTTGGAGGCCAGGGGGCATGGCACAGATACGCAGTATTTT. Residues: CASSLEARGHGTDTQYF.

The rearrangement joins TRBV5-1 to TRBJ2-1; 9 bases are shared with TRBD2. This CDR3 is built from 17 residues. V lost 0 bases and J lost 6; bases outside the gene matches: 10. Germline CDR1 reads SGHRS; CDR2 reads YFSETQ. CDR3 DNA sequence: TGCGCCAGCAGCTTGGATTATCGGCTAGCGGGAACCAATGAGCAGTTCTTC. Translating gives CASSLDYRLAGTNEQFF. The variable domain in full, completed from reference TRBV5-1 and TRBJ2-1, reads KAGVTQTPRYLIKTRGQQVTLSCSPISGHRSVSWYQQTPGQGLQFLFEYFSETQRNKGNFPGRFSGRQFSNSRSEMNVSTLELGDSALYLCASSLDYRLAGTNEQFFGPGTRLTVL.

The chain uses TRBV29-1 and TRBJ1-1; 7 nucleotides line up with TRBD1. Germline lookup yields CDR1 SQVTM and CDR2 ANQGSEA. CDR3 length: 14 residues. V was pared by 3 bases and J by 1 base, with 5 bases of the junction left unmatched. In nucleotides, the CDR3 is TGCAGCGTTGAGGAGGGGGCCTGGAACACTGAAGCTTTCTTT. It specifies CSVEEGAWNTEAFF.

This clone was counted between two and nine times. The chain couples TRBV2 to TRBJ2-1, with 9 bases matching TRBD2. In germline, CDR1 is SNHLY, CDR2 FYNNEI. The CDR3 is 15 amino acids. With 7 bases clipped from V and 1 base from J, the junction kept 5 bases outside the gene matches. The CDR3 DNA reads TGTGCCAGCATTAAGACTAGCGGTTCCTACAATGAGCAGTTCTTC. Translation: CASIKTSGSYNEQFF. The full variable domain, rest sourced from reference TRBV2 and TRBJ2-1, is EPEVTQTPSHQVTQMGQEVILRCVPISNHLYFYWYRQILGQKVEFLVSFYNNEISEKSEIFDDQFSVERPDGSNFTLKIRSTKLEDSAMYFCASIKTSGSYNEQFFGPGTRLTVL.

This sequence joins TRBV7-9 and TRBJ1-1, with TRBD1 as a possible D gene (6 bases). Germline lookup yields CDR1 SEHNR and CDR2 FQNEAQ (reference sequence). The CDR3 totals 14 residues. The ends were cut back, 0 bases at V and 4 bases at J, with 9 bases in the middle. The CDR3 DNA is TGTGCCAGCAGCTTAGCAGCAGGGGTCACTGAAGCTTTCTTT. The encoded protein is CASSLAAGVTEAFF.

This chain joins TRBV7-8 and TRBJ2-2, with D possibly matching TRBD1 (6 bases). V was cut by 0 bases and J by 2 bases, with 16 bases left in between. The CDR3 spans 18 residues. The germline V gene has CDR1 SGHVS and CDR2 FQNEAQ. In DNA form, the CDR3 reads TGTGCCAGCAGCTTAGCGGTTACAGGGAGTCTAAACACCGGGGAGCTGTTTTTT. Protein: CASSLAVTGSLNTGELFF.

V gene TRBV28 combines with J gene TRBJ2-3; 10 bases line up with TRBD1. From germline, CDR1 is MDHEN and CDR2 SYDVKM. The CDR3 is 16 residues long. V shed 6 bases, J shed 3 bases, and the junction held 9 bases outside the gene matches. CDR3 nucleotide sequence: TGTGCCAGCAGCTCCAGACGGGGACAGGGGACAGATACGCAGTATTTT. Translation gives CASSSRRGQGTDTQYF.

This sequence joins TRBV2 and TRBJ2-7; D may be TRBD1 (6 bases). This CDR3 comprises 13 residues. The germline V gene encodes CDR1 SNHLY and CDR2 FYNNEI. Between the trimmed V and J ends, which lost 6 bases and 3 bases, there was a span of 12 bases. CDR3 sequence (DNA): TGTGCCAGCAGACAGACAGGAGTCTACGAGCAGTACTTC. Translating it yields CASRQTGVYEQYF.

This chain joins TRBV2 and TRBJ2-3, with TRBD2 matching over 8 bases. The CDR3 length is 17 residues. CDR1 SNHLY and CDR2 FYNNEI come from the germline V gene. V lost 5 bases and J lost 2; bases outside the gene matches: 12. CDR3 sequence: CASSNTGTRRITDTQYF. The CDR3 region has the DNA TGTGCCAGCAGTAACACCGGGACTAGACGTATCACAGATACGCAGTATTTT.

The gene calls are TRBV11-3 and TRBJ2-3; D is unresolved. Per the germline V gene, CDR1 is SGHNT and CDR2 is YENEEA. Deletions cut 5 bases from V and 2 bases from J, with 8 bases between. The CDR3 runs 13 residues. CDR3 bases: TGTGCCAGCAGCGACGACATCACAGATACGCAGTATTTT. It specifies CASSDDITDTQYF. The full variable domain, completed using reference TRBV11-3 and TRBJ2-3, is EAGVVQSPRYKIIEKKQPVAFWCNPISGHNTLYWYLQNLGQGPELLIRYENEEAVDDSQLPKDRFSAERLKGVDSTLKIQPAELGDSAVYLCASSDDITDTQYFGPGTRLTVL.

The chain carries TRBV7-9 and TRBJ2-5; D may be TRBD2 (5 bases). CDR3 size: 14 residues. Deletions cut 4 bases from V and 3 bases from J, with 12 bases between. Germline CDR1 is SEHNR and CDR2 is FQNEAQ (reference sequence). The CDR3 protein is CASSSRTGKETQYF. CDR3 nucleotides: TGTGCCAGCAGCTCCAGGACTGGAAAAGAGACCCAGTACTTC.

This chain joins TRBV25-1 and TRBJ2-5; possible D gene TRBD1, 6 bases. The DNA matches TRBJ2-7 better at its end, which makes the J call doubtful. The CDR3 is 13 amino acids. Germline CDR1 reads MGHDK; CDR2 reads SYGVNS. CDR3 protein: CASMRDTSYEQYF. The CDR3 bases are TGTGCCAGCATGAGGGACACCTCCTACGAGCAGTACTTC.

This clone occurred a few times. This chain links TRBV5-1 with TRBJ2-1, with TRBD2 matching 12 bases. The germline CDR1 and CDR2 sequences are SGHRS and YFSETQ. This CDR3 comprises 16 residues. The trim removed 0 bases at V and 5 bases at J, leaving 3 bases unmatched. CDR3 in DNA: TGCGCCAGCAGCTTGGAACTAGCGGGGGGCCACAATGAGCAGTTCTTC. It encodes CASSLELAGGHNEQFF.

V is TRBV4-1 and J is TRBJ2-7, with 11 bases identical to TRBD2. Germline V gene lookup returns CDR1 MGHRA and CDR2 YSYEKL. V shed 2 bases, J shed 2 bases, and the junction held 11 bases outside the gene matches. CDR3 length: 18 amino acids. CDR3 coding DNA: TGCGCCAGCAGCCAAAAGTCGGGAACTAGCGGGAGCGCCTACGAGCAGTACTTC. It codes for CASSQKSGTSGSAYEQYF.

The chain couples TRBV29-1 to TRBJ2-7; 9 nucleotides match TRBD1. The germline CDR1 and CDR2 sequences are SQVTM and ANQGSEA. Trimming removed 7 bases from V and 2 bases from J; junction bases left unmatched: 6. The CDR3 loop spans 13 amino acids. CDR3 sequence: CSARGTGPYEQYF. CDR3 coding DNA: TGCAGCGCGAGGGGGACAGGGCCCTACGAGCAGTACTTC.

The V and J genes are TRBV28 and TRBJ1-1; D is unclear. The CDR3 has 13 amino acids. The V and J ends lost 4 bases and 7 bases respectively, with 13 bases between them. The germline CDR1 and CDR2 sequences are MDHEN and SYDVKM. Written as DNA, the CDR3 is TGTGCCAGCAGTTATCAGGTGTCCTATGAAGCTTTCTTT. It is translated as CASSYQVSYEAFF.

This rearrangement joins TRBV19 to TRBJ1-4; D may be TRBD1 (5 bases). CDR3 length: 14 amino acids. The germline CDR1 and CDR2 sequences are LNHDA and SQIVND (reference sequence). Deletions cut 6 bases from V and 4 bases from J, with 12 bases between. CDR3 residues: CASSQWTINEKLFF. DNA of the CDR3: TGTGCCAGTAGCCAATGGACAATTAATGAAAAACTGTTTTTT. The full variable domain, in which reference TRBV19 and TRBJ1-4 provide the parts outside the CDR3, is DGGITQSPKYLFRKEGQNVTLSCEQNLNHDAMYWYRQDPGQGLRLIYYSQIVNDFQKGDIAEGYSVSREKKESFPLTVTSAQKNPTAFYLCASSQWTINEKLFFGSGTQLSVL.

This clone was recorded a few times. The chain couples TRBV9 to TRBJ2-7; D is possibly TRBD1 (5 bases). The CDR3 is 13 residues long. Germline values: CDR1 SGDLS, CDR2 YYNGEE. The V end lost 0 bases, the J end lost 9 bases, and 13 bases lay between the germline ends. CDR3 residues: CASSVGQNTGQYF. CDR3 nucleotide sequence: TGTGCCAGCAGCGTAGGACAGAATACTGGGCAGTACTTC.

The rearrangement uses TRBV6-1 and TRBJ2-7; tentative D call: TRBD1 (6 bases). The germline V gene encodes CDR1 MNHNS and CDR2 SASEGT. The CDR3 is 15 residues long. The ends were cut back, 0 bases at V and 0 bases at J, with 9 bases in the middle. The CDR3 bases are TGTGCCAGCAGTGAAGCGGGGGCACCCTCCTACGAGCAGTACTTC. Translation: CASSEAGAPSYEQYF.

The gene calls are TRBV11-3 and TRBJ2-1; 10 bases align to TRBD2. CDR3 length: 14 amino acids. The V segment lost 3 bases and the J segment 4 bases; nucleotides outside the gene matches: 0. Germline V gene lookup returns CDR1 SGHNT and CDR2 YENEEA. CDR3 sequence reads: CASSLTSGYNEQFF. DNA for the CDR3: TGTGCCAGCAGCTTGACTAGCGGGTACAATGAGCAGTTCTTC. Drawing the rest from reference TRBV11-3 and TRBJ2-1, the complete variable domain is EAGVVQSPRYKIIEKKQPVAFWCNPISGHNTLYWYLQNLGQGPELLIRYENEEAVDDSQLPKDRFSAERLKGVDSTLKIQPAELGDSAVYLCASSLTSGYNEQFFGPGTRLTVL.

The rearrangement links TRBV5-1 to TRBJ2-1; 11 nucleotides align to TRBD2. The CDR3 has 16 residues. V shed 2 bases and J 4 bases; nucleotides not matched to a gene: 5. Looked up from germline, CDR1 is SGHRS and CDR2 is YFSETQ. CDR3 DNA: TGCGCCAGCAGCTTCCTAGCGGGAGGCACTTACAATGAGCAGTTCTTC. Protein sequence: CASSFLAGGTYNEQFF. Looking up the rest from reference TRBV5-1 and TRBJ2-1 gives the full variable domain: KAGVTQTPRYLIKTRGQQVTLSCSPISGHRSVSWYQQTPGQGLQFLFEYFSETQRNKGNFPGRFSGRQFSNSRSEMNVSTLELGDSALYLCASSFLAGGTYNEQFFGPGTRLTVL.

V gene TRBV29-1 combines with J gene TRBJ1-2, with 9 nucleotides matching TRBD1. CDR3 size: 14 residues. Germline V gene sequence: CDR1 SQVTM, CDR2 ANQGSEA. V was clipped by 6 bases and J by 8 bases; unmatched bases: 13. The CDR3 sequence is CSVGVDRTGDGYTF. The CDR3 DNA reads TGCAGCGTCGGGGTTGACCGGACAGGGGACGGCTACACCTTC.

For the CDR3, the DNA is TGTGCCTGGAGTGTGCGGGGCGGGGGCACAGATACGCAGTATTTT. Residues: CAWSVRGGGTDTQYF. The chain is built from TRBV30 and TRBJ2-3, with a tentative D call TRBD2 (6 bases). Looked up from germline, CDR1 is GTSNPN and CDR2 is SVGIG (reference sequence). V lost 0 bases, J lost 1 base, and 11 bases lay in between. The CDR3 totals 15 residues. The complete variable domain, with remaining parts taken from reference TRBV30 and TRBJ2-3, reads SQTIHQWPATLVQPVGSPLSLECTVEGTSNPNLYWYRQAAGRGLQLLFYSVGIGQISSEVPQNLSASRPQDRQFILSSKKLLLSDSGFYLCAWSVRGGGTDTQYFGPGTRLTVL.

The chain has TRBV5-1 and TRBJ2-7, with TRBD2 identical over 7 bases. V lost 6 bases to trimming and J lost 0 bases; unmatched junction nucleotides: 6. Germline loops: CDR1 SGHRS, CDR2 YFSETQ. This CDR3 comprises 14 residues. CDR3 coding DNA: TGCGCCAGCACCGGCGGCGGGAGCTCCTACGAGCAGTACTTC. As protein: CASTGGGSSYEQYF.

V is TRBV18 and J is TRBJ2-1; D might be TRBD2 (6 bases). The CDR3 loop spans 12 amino acids. The germline V gene has CDR1 KGHSH and CDR2 LQKENI. Trimming took off 3 bases at V and 6 bases at J, with 6 bases between the two ends. This chain's CDR3 is CASSPSGNEQFF. The DNA for the CDR3 is TGTGCCAGCTCACCTAGCGGCAATGAGCAGTTCTTC.